Reported below is one TCR beta chain. This sample is part of a study of blood T cell repertoires in COVID-19. As for the study in general: Collection of acute and convalescent COVID-19 samples took place in the United States, Italy and Spain. The cDNA or gDNA used as material had been derived from T cells, B-cell-depleted T cells, or PBMCs.

Original analysis: It was from reference gene primer amplification that nucleated cell counts were estimated. Produced via immunoSEQ multiplex PCR; TCRdb's table is partial and in-frame only. That table supplies the V and J calls and clone size; D and trimming were determined from the DNA. The repertoire holds roughly 96,000 clones, with 82% as singletons. Germline CDR1 is LGHNA and CDR2 is YSLEER. The CDR3 sequence is 17 residues long. V shed 0 bases and J shed 4 bases, with 13 bases lying between them. This chain connects TRBV4-3 to TRBJ1-6; D gene unclear. The sample comprised peripheral blood. This TCR came from an elderly man with acute or convalescent COVID-19. In nucleotides, the CDR3 is TGCGCCAGCAGCCAAGAAGAGAACAGTAAATATAATTCACCCCTCCACTTT. This translates into CASSQEENSKYNSPLHF.